Presented here are 9 T cell receptor beta chains from one specimen sequenced in a study of spatial heterogeneity in lung cancer. TCRdb re-called the 5' RACE reads through MiXCR, storing one row per CDR3 protein. The repertoire holds roughly 36,000 distinct CDR3 sequences, with under 6.5% as singletons. Time point specified: sample taken at primary tumor resection. The study sequenced unsorted whole RNA from tumor, nontumor lung or frozen PBMC. Sequenced material: PBMCs, taken at surgery. All receptors come from a male donor with early-stage non-small cell lung cancer.

The V and J genes are TRBV30 and TRBJ1-1; D unresolved. CDR1 GTSNPN and CDR2 SVGIG come from the germline V gene (reference sequence). CDR3 length: 15 amino acids. Deletions cut 1 base from V and 2 bases from J, with 14 bases between. The CDR3 DNA sequence: TGTGCCTGGAGTGAGTCGGGCGGGGTCAACACTGAAGCTTTCTTT. This sequence encodes CAWSESGGVNTEAFF.

Ten or more counts support this clonotype. This chain joins TRBV20-1 and TRBJ1-2; tentative D call: TRBD1 (5 bases). The V end was cut by 3 bases, the J end by 4 bases, with 12 bases between. Germline loops: CDR1 DFQATT, CDR2 SNEGSKA (reference sequence). This CDR3 has 13 residues. CDR3 residues: CSASPGSFYGYTF. CDR3 bases: TGCAGTGCTAGCCCAGGGAGTTTCTATGGCTACACCTTC.

This clonotype was detected many times. The chain uses TRBV27 and TRBJ1-2, with a tentative D call TRBD1 (5 bases). V lost 4 bases and J 8 bases, leaving 20 bases between the germline ends. The CDR3 has 15 residues. Germline lookup yields CDR1 MNHEY and CDR2 SMNVEV (reference sequence). The CDR3 loop is CASSWREGRIRGYTF. In DNA form, the CDR3 reads TGTGCCAGCAGTTGGAGGGAGGGGCGAATTCGCGGCTACACCTTC.

The chain recombines TRBV18 with TRBJ1-4, with D maybe TRBD1 (5 bases). Germline V gives CDR1 KGHSH, CDR2 LQKENI. With 6 bases removed from V and 4 bases from J, the gap between germline ends came to 12 bases. This CDR3 has 14 residues. The CDR3 coding sequence is TGTGCCAGCTCCCCCGGGACGGTTAATGAAAAACTGTTTTTT. This gives the protein CASSPGTVNEKLFF.

The sample holds many counts of this clonotype. V usage is TRBV11-2 and J usage is TRBJ1-5, with TRBD1 identical over 7 bases. This CDR3 comprises 17 residues. Unmatched junction bases numbered 10, after V lost 3 bases and J lost 2 bases. Germline lookup yields CDR1 SGHAT and CDR2 FQNNGV. The CDR3 region is CASSLDGIGGGNQPQHF. CDR3 sequence (DNA): TGTGCCAGCAGCTTGGATGGTATAGGGGGCGGCAATCAGCCCCAGCATTTT.

This clonotype was seen repeatedly, ten times or more. The chain uses TRBV7-8 and TRBJ1-5; 8 nucleotides align to TRBD1. Germline V gene sequence: CDR1 SGHVS, CDR2 FQNEAQ. The CDR3 runs 16 residues. V trimming: 5 bases; J trimming: 6 bases; junction bases outside the gene matches: 12. The CDR3 region has the DNA TGTGCCAGCAGCCCGGCAGGGCAGGGGGCGGGTCAGCCCCAGCATTTT. Its protein product is CASSPAGQGAGQPQHF.

This clonotype was seen a handful of times. The chain carries TRBV6-5 and TRBJ2-2; D perhaps matches TRBD1 (6 bases). Trimming left V 6 bases short and J 7 bases short, with 9 bases between. This CDR3 spans 12 amino acids. Germline V gene data show CDR1 as MNHEY and CDR2 as SVGAGI. CDR3 in DNA: TGTGCCAGCAGAACAGGGAACGGGGAGCTGTTTTTT. Protein product: CASRTGNGELFF.

This clonotype appeared many times. The CDR3 bases are TGTGCCATCAAGGGGACAGGGACCACTGAAGCTTTCTTT. It translates to CAIKGTGTTEAFF. This rearrangement joins TRBV10-3 to TRBJ1-1, with TRBD1 matching over 9 bases. J lost 4 bases, V lost 7 bases, and 4 bases had no gene match. From germline, CDR1 is ENHRY and CDR2 SYGVKD. There are 13 residues in the CDR3.

At least ten counts were recorded for this clonotype. The rearrangement joins TRBV12-3 or TRBV12-4 to TRBJ1-2; tentative D call: TRBD1 (6 bases). V lost 0 bases and J 6 bases, leaving 11 bases between the germline ends. The CDR3 totals 14 residues. The CDR3 DNA reads TGTGCCAGCAGTTTAGCCCGCAGGGGAGATGGCTACACCTTC. It translates to CASSLARRGDGYTF.